The following is a T cell receptor (beta chain) sequence with its context. The clone's antigen remains unknown. Base qualities are not provided; no much larger clone lies one nucleotide away. The cohort comprised fewer than 700 healthy bone marrow donors. At the time of sampling, all cohort members were nominally healthy, though unrecorded immune exposures were likely present. The donor was CMV seropositive and was included in the group of some 290 seropositive cohort members. Each donor provided a peripheral blood sample, and peripheral blood mononuclear cells were used for TCR beta sequencing. Genomic DNA was extracted from the blood cell samples with the Qiagen DNeasy Blood Extraction Kit. The data were taken from a study of cytomegalovirus exposure and HLA in healthy donors (dated by TCRdb to 2016 to 2017). Notes on the research overall: In an earlier analysis of 587 of the donors, under 300 Gb of sequence data and 100 million or so unique TCR beta sequences from 180 million or so T cells were reported. About 280 gigabases of sequencing data and 70 million to 100 million unique TCR sequences made up an early release that covered approximately 650 HLA-typed donors. Among the 398 genotyped donors, around 81% belonged to the genetic ancestry cluster associated with self-reported Caucasian donors. The aim of the study was to test whether cataloging public T cell receptors could identify signatures of past pathogen exposure. The study profiled the T cell repertoires of hundreds of subjects by immunosequencing and related them to cytomegalovirus serostatus. Along with the 666-subject first cohort, a separate validation cohort of over a hundred different subjects was used. To predict cytomegalovirus infection status, the study brought together high-throughput TCR immunosequencing, statistical association of individual TCRs with disease status, and machine learning. A later analysis re-examined previously published TCR beta repertoires from 610 or so donors and added high-resolution HLA genotyping to investigate patterns of TCR occurrence. In the later analysis, no new phenotypic data were used to find candidate immune exposures; instead, reliance was placed on TCR beta sequences and their occurrence across donors. An earlier analysis of several hundred of the donors used high-throughput TCR beta sequencing to judge whether each TCR beta V gene segment behaved as functional or pseudogenic. Donor age, sex, ethnicity and CMV serostatus were compiled together with the repertoire data. Genome-wide SNP genotypes for about three fifths of the roughly 670 donors were used in a later genetic analysis, which treated that subset as a discovery cohort. Every discovery cohort repertoire had been produced on one sequencing platform. Class I and class II HLA loci were covered by the typing at four-digit resolution. The number of donors typed differed by locus, with about 629-640 for A, B, C, DRB1 and DQB1, 522 for DQA1, 600 to 610 for DPA1, and some 440 for DPB1. A handful of DR-DQ haplotypes were handled as single units for association and clustering because linkage in the cohort was strong. Among around 400 genotyped donors of the cohort, an average of roughly 230,000 unique TCR beta nucleotide sequences was sequenced per donor, of which approximately 19% were non-productive. Points the paper makes about the study in general: Correlated functional status among segregating V segments might be attributable to linkage disequilibrium, but an unknown experimental factor could not be ruled out. A later analysis associated about 17,000 TCR beta sequences with specific HLA alleles at a false discovery rate of 0.05. A later analysis reported that several top co-occurrence clusters appeared linked to parvovirus B19, influenza, CMV and Epstein-Barr virus. The classifier was reported to diagnose cytomegalovirus status with high specificity and sensitivity in both the original cohort and the validation cohort. Across donors, most TCR sequences were observed very rarely, whereas some public TCRs were present in many individuals. In a later analysis, HLA-associated TCR beta chains were found to be more clonally expanded and to have lower generation probabilities than equally common non-associated chains. The study listed 150 to 200 TCR beta chains as associated with cytomegalovirus. In a later analysis, most CMV-associated TCR beta chains were found to appear HLA-restricted, with HLA associations seemingly driven largely by CMV exposure. In a later genetic analysis, a missense DCLRE1C variant was associated with V-gene and J-gene trimming of TCR beta chains, and the association was replicated in an independent cohort. Broadly in line with IMGT annotations, most TCR beta V segments showed up in productive rearrangements about 87% or about 30% of the time in an earlier analysis of approximately 640 of the donors. A later analysis found that TCR association rates varied across HLA loci, with DRB1 alleles showing the most associated TCRs and HLA-C alleles the fewest. Sequencing depth was assumed to be roughly uniform across donors in the presence/absence analyses, though that assumption may not hold. Because HLA typing was missing for some donors at each locus, association tests included only the typed subset. When HLA alleles, especially DR and DQ, strongly co-occurred, attributing TCR associations to individual alleles was difficult. The 87-base-pair reads could not distinguish some IMGT-functional V segments, including TRBV6-2 and TRBV6-3, so those segments were excluded. A later genetic analysis reported fewer N-insertions in productive TCRs among donors in an Asian-associated ancestry cluster than the approximately 700-donor mean. A group of highly shared sequence variants was considered likely to be a technical artifact of the sequencing pipeline. A few of the identified cytomegalovirus-associated TCR beta chains were confirmed in vitro to be specific for cytomegalovirus antigens. In this cohort, only TCR beta chains were sequenced, and detectable features were limited by the absence of alpha or paired-chain data. Because counts were too low, 15 to 20 rarely observed V segments, including chromosome 9 orphons, were excluded from the earlier analysis of several hundred of the donors. The only immune exposure information available for the cohort was CMV serostatus. The authors suggested that the approach could potentially be extended to other disease states and immunological phenotypes. A further reported finding was that TCR beta sequences accurately predicted the HLA-A and HLA-B alleles for most subjects in the first cohort.

Trimming at the junction amounts to 0 bases on V and 0 bases on J, and the germline ends lie 13 bases apart. Inclusive of the bounding cysteine and phenylalanine, the CDR3 is 17 residues long. The CDR3 DNA has 51 bases and is translated from base 1. In the germline V gene, CDR1 corresponds to SGDLS and CDR2 to YYNGEE. The library came from the immunoSEQ multiplex PCR assay. For the multiplex PCR, a mixture combining 60 forward primers for TCR Vbeta segments and 13 reverse primers for TCR Jbeta segments was used. A multiplex PCR assay on genomic DNA amplified the CDR3 region of rearranged TCR beta genes. The amplified TCR beta libraries were sequenced on the Illumina HiSeq System as 87-base-pair reads. The study's own analysis went as follows. Across the 670 or so repertoires, a later analysis counted some 81 million unique TCR beta chains, about 10 million of which were shared by at least two donors. A nearest-neighbor algorithm error-corrected the raw reads and collapsed the reads into unique sequences, merging closely related sequences to remove PCR and sequencing errors. CDR3 sequences were aligned to IMGT reference sequences to assign V, D and J gene segments. Each retained sequence needed at least a six-nucleotide match to both a V gene segment and a J gene segment. A rearrangement was called productive if the CDR3 had no stop codons and remained in frame with V and J, and every other rearrangement was called non-productive. Following IMGT convention, CDR3 was defined as the stretch from the second conserved V-encoded cysteine up to the conserved J-encoded phenylalanine. The earlier analysis of about 640 of the donors excluded any sequence lacking an unambiguous match to a single V gene segment. An earlier analysis of some 500 of the donors classified V segments as functional when productive rearrangements were above 56.7% and as segregating when the standard deviation between donors was above 5%. A statistical classification framework was built for diagnosing cytomegalovirus status from the catalog of TCR beta chain sequences. In a later analysis, TCR nucleotide sequences were compared against IMGT/GENE-DB human TR gene sequences so that V and J genes could be assigned. A later analysis assigned CDR3 sequences and most-parsimonious VDJ recombination scenarios with the TCRdist pipeline. In a later analysis, each TCR beta chain was defined by its CDR3 amino acid sequence together with its V-gene family, and reads lacking a unique V-gene family were excluded. A later analysis removed 450 to 600 highly shared, low-generation-probability nucleotide sequences to deal with suspected cross-contamination and a sequencing artifact. In a later analysis, a clonal expansion index for each public chain was calculated from normalized within-repertoire ranks of inferred template counts. A later analysis computed generation probabilities with a VDJ recombination model fitted to out-of-frame rearrangements, and checked the results against IGoR. In a later analysis, TCR-TCR, TCR-HLA and TCR-CMV co-occurrence was scored with hypergeometric tests, and a repertoire-size bias correction was applied to TCR pairs. To estimate false discovery rates, a later analysis permuted the HLA or CMV assignments 20 times. In a later analysis, co-occurring TCRs were grouped with DBSCAN, and TCRdist sequence similarity was added when clustering was performed within HLA-allele-positive subsets. Repertoires with fewer than 30,000 or more than 120,000 public chains, plus five repertoires with anomalous nucleotide sharing, were excluded from co-occurrence clustering. TCRdb retrieved this table from immuneACCESS and kept in-frame rearrangements only. Not all clones are present; in checked studies, unresolved V genes account for under half, and no reason is known for the remainder. V and J calls and clone size are as listed in that table; D and trimming were resolved from the DNA. Within this sample are about 120,000 clones, with roughly 80% of them counted one time only. 5.4% of the sample lies in the top ten.

The receptor chain draws on TRBV9 and TRBJ1-3; matching of 6 bases hints at TRBD1 as the D gene. Sequencing was performed on PBMCs. This receptor was obtained from a woman aged 30 to 39 in good health and CMV-seropositive. For the CDR3, the sequence is CASSVATTGSSGNTIYF. The nucleotides are TGTGCCAGCAGCGTAGCTACGACAGGTAGCTCTGGAAACACCATATATTTT.